One TCR beta chain is described in this entry. There are 14 residues in the CDR3. CDR1 and CDR2 from the germline V gene are SGHRS and YFSETQ. V gave up 0 bases and J gave up 9 bases, with 13 bases separating them. The data stem from a study of blood T cell repertoires in COVID-19. Background on the study: COVID-19 samples collected from the United States, Italy and Spain covered acute and convalescent phases. The cDNA or gDNA used as material had been derived from T cells, B-cell-depleted T cells, or PBMCs.

Authors' analysis steps: Counts of nucleated cells, estimated from reference gene primer amplification, were obtained. TCRdb's copy holds only in-frame clones and misses some; the assay was immunoSEQ multiplex PCR. Clonal size and the V and J genes are those of that table, whereas D and trimming came from the DNA. Here the sample spans hundreds of thousands of clones, approximately 78% being singletons. The clonotype was recovered from a woman older than 75 with acute or convalescent COVID-19. The sequencing input was peripheral blood. The V and J genes are TRBV5-1 and TRBJ2-1, with a tentative D call TRBD2 (6 bases). The CDR3 reads CASSLVLASGEQFF. CDR3 DNA: TGCGCCAGCAGCTTGGTACTAGCTTCAGGTGAGCAGTTCTTC.